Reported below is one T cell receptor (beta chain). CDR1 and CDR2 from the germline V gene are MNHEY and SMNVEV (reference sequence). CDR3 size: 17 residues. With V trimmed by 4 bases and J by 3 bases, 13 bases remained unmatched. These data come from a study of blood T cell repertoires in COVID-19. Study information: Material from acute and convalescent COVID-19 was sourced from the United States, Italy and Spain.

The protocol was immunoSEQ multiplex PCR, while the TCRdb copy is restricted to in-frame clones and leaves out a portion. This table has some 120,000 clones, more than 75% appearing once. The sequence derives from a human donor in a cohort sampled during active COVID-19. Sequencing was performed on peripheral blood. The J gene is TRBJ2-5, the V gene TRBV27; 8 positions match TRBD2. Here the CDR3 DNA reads TGTGCCAGCAGTTCCGAACCGGGAGGGGCGTGGGAAGAGACCCAGTACTTC. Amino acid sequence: CASSSEPGGAWEETQYF.